The text below deals with one T cell receptor (beta chain). The data derive from a study of regulatory T cells in long-lasting Graves disease. CDR3 length equals 15 residues. V was trimmed by 0 bases and J by 0 bases, leaving 12 bases between them. Germline V lookup: CDR1 DFQATT, CDR2 SNEGSKA (reference sequence). As to time point: persistent/refractory GD, antithyroid drugs over 5 years with positive TRAb. PBMCs provided the RNA from which the TCR library was made. A peripheral blood sample, around 8.5 milliliters in volume, was drawn into EDTA tubes. Arm-PCR with iRepertoire HTBI primers amplified the CDR3 regions for these TCR beta libraries. Each CDR3 protein gets one entry after TCRdb re-called the multiplex PCR reads with MiXCR. The sample shows some 370,000 distinct CDR3 sequences, around 21% of them seen only once.

The sequence derives from a female donor with Graves disease. V and J are TRBV20-1 and TRBJ2-7; no reliable D call. Sequencing used peripheral blood mononuclear cells (PBMCs), obtained when the disease was refractory, from a patient treated with antithyroid drugs. The CDR3 loop reads CSARDIVQSSYEQYF. As DNA, the CDR3 is TGCAGTGCTAGAGATATTGTCCAGAGCTCCTACGAGCAGTACTTC.